This TCR beta chain was sequenced during a study of T-cell memory formation after mild COVID-19. Looking at the study overall: The two donors had largely donor-specific TCR clusters.

This clonotype was detected only a few times. Its antigen is not identified. Study-level points and caveats: A second wave expanding day 15 to 37 was CD4+-biased; contracting clones were balanced.

TCRdb called the 5' RACE reads again in MiXCR, with one record for every CDR3 protein. The data contain roughly 510,000 distinct CDR3 sequences, roughly 17% of them seen just once; the ten biggest clones take up roughly 7.7%. This TCR came from an adult woman who had mild COVID-19 (a few samples of this study predate the infection). Cell type and time point are not known. Sequencing was performed on PBMCs or a T cell subset sorted from them (not recorded which).

This chain's CDR3 is CASSYGGRMNTEAFF. CDR3 DNA: TGTGCCAGCAGTTATGGAGGACGGATGAACACTGAAGCTTTCTTT. The rearrangement joins TRBV6-5 to TRBJ1-1; no clear D. Germline V lookup: CDR1 MNHEY, CDR2 SVGAGI. This CDR3 is 15 amino acids long. Trimming pared 3 bases from V and 0 bases from J, leaving 11 bases between.